Listed below are T cell receptor beta chains from one sample, sequenced in a study of vaccination and CD4 T cells after COVID-19. Antigens for these TCRs are unknown. TCRdb re-called the PCR reads with MiXCR, one entry per CDR3 protein. The sample holds under 15,000 distinct CDR3 sequences; about 60% are singletons and the top ten take 7.1%. The source material was CD4+ T cells from blood, cultured in vitro, sampled before SARS-CoV-2 vaccination. These receptors were collected from a human donor who had recovered from COVID-19. The CDR3 runs from the conserved cysteine through the conserved F or W. A D gene is named only where the DNA matches it firmly. Not every row has a clone size; where given, it reads once, few, many or a size class.

d_call	v_call	clone_size	j_call	cdr3_aa	cdr3_nt
-	TRBV7-3	-	TRBJ2-4	CASSFSLTGIQYF	TGTGCCAGCAGCTTCTCATTGACGGGCATTCAGTACTTC
TRBD1	TRBV7-3	-	TRBJ2-2	CASSRQGEINTGELFF	TGTGCCAGCTCCCGACAGGGAGAAATAAACACCGGGGAGCTGTTTTTT
-	TRBV20-1	few	TRBJ1-5	CSARDVGDSESQHF	TGCAGTGCTAGAGATGTGGGCGACAGTGAGTCCCAGCATTTT
-	TRBV7-9	-	TRBJ1-1	CASSQLQRDRAFF	TGTGCCAGCAGCCAGCTCCAACGGGACCGAGCTTTCTTT
-	TRBV27	-	TRBJ1-2	CASSPEGVLGYGYTF	TGTGCCAGCAGCCCAGAAGGGGTTCTGGGCTATGGCTACACCTTC
TRBD1	TRBV28	-	TRBJ2-7	CASRDRGENEQYF	TGTGCCAGCAGGGACAGGGGTGAGAACGAGCAGTACTTC
-	TRBV19	few	TRBJ1-5	CASSPGQSFSNQPQHF	TGTGCCAGTAGCCCTGGACAGAGCTTTAGCAATCAGCCCCAGCATTTT
TRBD2	TRBV7-2	-	TRBJ2-7	CASSRTSGNPAYEQYF	TGTGCCAGCTCCAGGACTAGCGGGAACCCCGCCTACGAGCAGTACTTC
TRBD2	TRBV27	-	TRBJ2-7	CASSRGGSGYEQYF	TGTGCCAGCAGTCGGGGCGGGAGCGGGTACGAGCAGTACTTC
-	TRBV5-1	-	TRBJ1-6	CASSSGSSSSPLHF	TGCGCCAGCAGCTCAGGGAGTTCCTCTTCACCCCTCCACTTT
-	TRBV7-2	-	TRBJ1-2	CASSFGLRGARLGYTF	TGTGCCAGCAGCTTCGGGCTCCGGGGGGCTCGCCTTGGCTACACCTTC
-	TRBV7-9	-	TRBJ1-1	CASSFTTNTEAFF	TGTGCCAGCAGCTTCACAACGAACACTGAAGCTTTCTTT
TRBD1	TRBV27	-	TRBJ2-3	CASSKPGQGKGVLLTQYF	TGTGCCAGCAGTAAACCGGGACAGGGGAAAGGTGTTCTCTTAACGCAGTATTTT
TRBD1	TRBV18	-	TRBJ2-7	CASSPSLPGQGGYEQYF	TGTGCCAGCTCACCCTCTCTTCCGGGACAGGGGGGATACGAGCAGTACTTC
-	TRBV20-1	-	TRBJ1-3	CSASYGSSGNTIYF	TGCAGTGCTTCCTACGGGAGCTCTGGAAACACCATATATTTT
-	TRBV7-9	few	TRBJ2-3	CASSLKGGRRTDTQYF	TGTGCCAGCAGCCTAAAAGGGGGGAGACGCACAGATACGCAGTATTTT
-	TRBV10-3	once	TRBJ1-1	CAISDWTAMNTEAFF	TGTGCCATCAGTGACTGGACGGCCATGAACACTGAAGCTTTCTTT
TRBD1	TRBV28	-	TRBJ1-2	CAGRQGPSYGYTF	TGTGCCGGCCGACAGGGGCCCTCCTATGGCTACACCTTC
TRBD2	TRBV20-1	few	TRBJ2-3	CSALIAGGPVDTQYF	TGCAGTGCTCTCATAGCGGGAGGGCCCGTAGATACGCAGTATTTT
TRBD1	TRBV28	-	TRBJ1-1	CASSPRTGGLTEAFF	TGTGCCAGCAGCCCAAGAACAGGGGGTCTCACTGAAGCTTTCTTT
-	TRBV7-9	-	TRBJ2-3	CASSLIGSDTQYF	TGTGCCAGCAGCTTAATAGGGTCTGATACGCAGTATTTT
-	TRBV20-1	-	TRBJ2-3	CSASWGTQYF	TGCAGTGCGTCATGGGGTACGCAGTATTTT
-	TRBV6-1	few	TRBJ1-6	CASSTGQFNSPLHF	TGTGCCAGCAGTACAGGACAGTTTAATTCACCCCTCCACTTT
-	TRBV19	-	TRBJ1-5	CASWGGLLSNQPQHF	TGTGCCAGTTGGGGGGGGCTGCTGAGCAATCAGCCCCAGCATTTT
-	TRBV2	-	TRBJ2-4	CASSGPRGADIQYF	TGTGCCAGCAGTGGACCCAGGGGGGCGGACATTCAGTACTTC
-	TRBV6-1	-	TRBJ1-6	CASSELGADPYNSPLHF	TGTGCCAGCAGTGAATTAGGGGCGGATCCCTATAATTCACCCCTCCACTTT
-	TRBV20-1	-	TRBJ2-7	CSARTPGGMYEQYF	TGCAGTGCTAGGACCCCAGGCGGGATGTACGAGCAGTACTTC
TRBD2	TRBV6-2/TRBV6-3	-	TRBJ2-1	CASSYAGEYNEQFF	TGTGCCAGCAGTTATGCGGGAGAGTACAATGAGCAGTTCTTC
-	TRBV7-3	-	TRBJ2-2	CASSSSPARGELFF	TGTGCCAGCAGCTCATCGCCAGCTCGGGGGGAGCTGTTTTTT
TRBD1	TRBV19	few	TRBJ1-1	CASSTDRDNTEAFF	TGTGCCAGTAGTACTGACAGGGACAACACTGAAGCTTTCTTT
-	TRBV20-1	-	TRBJ2-1	CSEGSSYNEQFF	TGCAGTGAGGGGAGCTCCTACAATGAGCAGTTCTTC
-	TRBV19	-	TRBJ2-5	CASSTSDGLGETQYF	TGTGCCAGTAGTACCTCGGACGGATTGGGGGAGACCCAGTACTTC
TRBD1	TRBV2	-	TRBJ2-2	CASSAQGANTGELFF	TGTGCCAGCAGCGCCCAGGGGGCTAACACCGGGGAGCTGTTTTTT
-	TRBV10-1	-	TRBJ2-5	CASSGSSAETQYF	TGCGCCAGCAGTGGAAGTAGCGCAGAGACCCAGTACTTC
-	TRBV28	few	TRBJ1-1	CASSLGQRNTEAFF	TGTGCCAGCAGTTTGGGCCAGAGGAACACTGAAGCTTTCTTT
TRBD2	TRBV20-1	-	TRBJ2-5	CSARDVSGGAQETQYF	TGCAGTGCTAGAGATGTTTCGGGAGGGGCCCAAGAGACCCAGTACTTC
-	TRBV20-1	-	TRBJ1-1	CSAIQGRTEAFF	TGCAGTGCGATACAGGGTCGGACTGAAGCTTTCTTT
-	TRBV15	-	TRBJ1-3	CATSTGQLSGNTIYF	TGTGCCACCAGCACAGGACAGCTCTCTGGAAACACCATATATTTT
TRBD1	TRBV6-4	-	TRBJ2-1	CASSDSPGQGYNEQFF	TGTGCCAGCAGTGATTCTCCGGGACAGGGTTACAATGAGCAGTTCTTC
-	TRBV29-1	-	TRBJ2-1	CSVVRPGWHEQFF	TGCAGCGTTGTAAGGCCAGGGTGGCATGAGCAGTTCTTC
-	TRBV20-1	-	TRBJ2-5	CSASGQAQETQYF	TGCAGTGCTAGCGGCCAGGCCCAAGAGACCCAGTACTTC
TRBD2	TRBV27	-	TRBJ2-7	CASSLFLAGGYEQYF	TGTGCCAGCAGTTTATTCCTAGCGGGAGGGTACGAGCAGTACTTC
-	TRBV28	-	TRBJ2-5	CASSLLAYLGETQYF	TGTGCCAGCAGTTTACTAGCGTATCTGGGAGAGACCCAGTACTTC
-	TRBV15	few	TRBJ1-2	CATSLRRSYGYTF	TGTGCCACCAGCCTCAGGAGGTCCTATGGCTACACCTTC
-	TRBV2	-	TRBJ1-2	CASSEVRAGQAGYGYTF	TGTGCCAGCAGTGAAGTCCGGGCGGGGCAGGCGGGCTATGGCTACACCTTC
-	TRBV6-5	few	TRBJ2-2	CASSYSRDTGELFF	TGTGCCAGCAGTTACTCGCGGGACACCGGGGAGCTGTTTTTT
-	TRBV20-1	-	TRBJ1-1	CSARSPGGRDTEAFF	TGCAGTGCTAGAAGCCCCGGCGGTAGGGACACTGAAGCTTTCTTT
-	TRBV2	-	TRBJ2-2	CASSEALPTGELFF	TGTGCCAGCAGTGAAGCACTGCCAACCGGGGAGCTGTTTTTT
TRBD2	TRBV7-9	-	TRBJ2-7	CASSFPVAGGLADEQYF	TGTGCCAGCAGCTTCCCGGTAGCGGGAGGGCTAGCAGACGAGCAGTACTTC
-	TRBV20-1	once	TRBJ2-1	CSARERAYNEQFF	TGCAGTGCTAGAGAGAGAGCCTACAATGAGCAGTTCTTC
-	TRBV20-1	-	TRBJ1-3	CSARFSSGNTIYF	TGCAGTGCTAGATTTAGCTCTGGAAACACCATATATTTT
-	TRBV7-3	once	TRBJ2-2	CASSPGGNTGELFF	TGTGCCAGCAGCCCAGGAGGGAACACCGGGGAGCTGTTTTTT
-	TRBV6-1	few	TRBJ2-2	CASSLRTNTGELFF	TGTGCCAGCAGTCTCCGGACAAACACCGGGGAGCTGTTTTTT
-	TRBV7-2	-	TRBJ1-6	CASSSYGGLSPLHF	TGTGCCAGCAGTTCCTACGGGGGACTCTCACCCCTCCACTTT
TRBD2	TRBV6-4	-	TRBJ2-3	CASSDSASGSTDTQYF	TGTGCCAGCAGTGACTCGGCTAGCGGGAGCACAGATACGCAGTATTTT
TRBD2	TRBV6-1	-	TRBJ2-5	CASRETSGRPETQYF	TGTGCCAGCCGGGAGACTAGCGGGAGACCAGAGACCCAGTACTTC
-	TRBV25-1	-	TRBJ2-7	CASSESGGLVHEQYF	TGTGCCAGCAGTGAATCAGGGGGACTAGTTCACGAGCAGTACTTC